Below, one T cell receptor (beta chain) is given with its context. What it binds is not known. Second-dose schedules of about 4 or about 12 weeks were combined. Clones were read by immunoSEQ multiplex PCR, and TCRdb kept only the in-frame ones, dropping some. The sample carries approximately 120,000 clones, around 89% recorded once. CDR1 and CDR2 (germline): SQVTM, ANQGSEA. The CDR3 consists of 14 residues. The V end lost 7 bases, the J end lost 0 bases, and 15 bases lay between the germline ends. This record comes from a study of T cell responses to AZD1222 COVID-19 vaccine. Whole-study findings and limits: Donors in the cohort were predominantly white British and more often female, and clonal diversity was possibly underestimated. Spike was spanned by vaccine-associated CD4 TCRs, which were dominant at 160-218 and 743-854.

Sequenced here: peripheral blood, sampled 28 days after the second AZD1222 dose. The sequence was obtained from an adult who received the AZD1222 COVID-19 vaccine. V usage is TRBV29-1 and J usage is TRBJ1-1; no clear D. DNA for the CDR3: TGCAGCGCTGCAGGTCTTCTCTTGAACACTGAAGCTTTCTTT. Amino acid sequence: CSAAGLLLNTEAFF.